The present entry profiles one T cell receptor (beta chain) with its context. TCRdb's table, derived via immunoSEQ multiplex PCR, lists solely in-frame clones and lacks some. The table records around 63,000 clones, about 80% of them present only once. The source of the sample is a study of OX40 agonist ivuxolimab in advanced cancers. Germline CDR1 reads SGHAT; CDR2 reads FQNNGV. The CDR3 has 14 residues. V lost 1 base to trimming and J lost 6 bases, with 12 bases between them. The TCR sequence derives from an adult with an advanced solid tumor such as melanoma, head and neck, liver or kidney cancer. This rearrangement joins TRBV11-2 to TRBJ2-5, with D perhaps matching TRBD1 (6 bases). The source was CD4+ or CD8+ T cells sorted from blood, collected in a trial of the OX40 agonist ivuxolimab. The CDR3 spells CASSLVGGRKTQYF. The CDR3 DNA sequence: TGTGCCAGCAGCTTAGTAGGGGGTAGGAAGACCCAGTACTTC.